This TCR beta chain was profiled in a study of post-analysis software for immune sequencing data. At the level of the study: The patients showed relapsing-remitting, secondary progressive and progressive-relapsing multiple sclerosis courses. Findings and limits, study-wide: Higher frequency in patients than in controls was seen for roughly five TRBV segments, with TRBV5-6, TRBV5-1 and TRBV20-1 among them. Co-batched samples clustered tightly together by F measure.

Sequencing libraries made from TCR beta cDNA carried unique molecular identifiers. A few hundred thousand cDNA molecules were obtained from about 1 to 10 million T cells. TCRdb passed the PCR reads through MiXCR, listing each CDR3 protein once. The sample carries over 700,000 distinct CDR3 sequences, about 32% recorded once. Remarks on this clonotype: The antigen is undetermined.

V was clipped by 4 bases and J by 5 bases, with 9 bases between them. The germline gives CDR1 ENHRY, CDR2 SYGVKD. The length of the CDR3 is 13 residues. The TCR was taken from a girl between 10 and 17 years old with multiple sclerosis. This chain uses TRBV10-3 with TRBJ2-1, with D perhaps matching TRBD1 (6 bases). Input material: blood. CDR3 residues: CAISGDTDNEQFF. The CDR3 region has the DNA TGTGCCATCAGTGGGGACACTGACAATGAGCAGTTCTTC.